The present T cell receptor beta chain was sequenced within a study of radiation and T cells in renal cell carcinoma. TCRdb's copy holds only in-frame clones and misses some; the assay was immunoSEQ multiplex PCR. In the table there are about 130,000 clones, around 84% of which are singletons. Time point in this sample: baseline pretreatment blood. Treatment defined: 15 Gy SBRT to primary tumor, nephrectomy 4 weeks later. This clone was seen a few times. CDR3 length equals 12 residues. Germline V gene data show CDR1 as SGHNT and CDR2 as YYREEE (reference sequence). V was pared by 4 bases and J by 7 bases, with 11 bases between.

This receptor was identified in a woman aged 60 to 75 with renal cell carcinoma. The chain carries TRBV5-4 and TRBJ1-1; TRBD1 is a possible D gene (5 bases). The sample in question was blood, obtained from a patient whose treatment included radiotherapy and nephrectomy. CDR3 region: CASSLRGIEAFF. Written as DNA, the CDR3 is TGTGCCAGCAGCCTACGGGGGATTGAAGCTTTCTTT. Drawing the rest from reference TRBV5-4 and TRBJ1-1, the complete variable domain is ETGVTQSPTHLIKTRGQQVTLRCSSQSGHNTVSWYQQALGQGPQFIFQYYREEENGRGNFPPRFSGLQFPNYSSELNVNALELDDSALYLCASSLRGIEAFFGQGTRLTVV.